The sequence of this T cell receptor (beta chain) was determined in a study of shared clonotypes between healthy human individuals. Study details: Each donor's CD8 memory used one plate, CD8 naive two, each CD4 subset three. Study observations and caveats: Relative to memory subsets, naive subsets generally showed larger estimated richness. Rarefaction demonstrated incomplete sorted-subset sequencing despite large depth. Since donors were few, the genetic and exposure-history diversity represented was limited.

The CDR3 is 13 amino acids. Germline assignment: CDR1 SGHAT and CDR2 FQNNGV. V was shortened by 4 bases and J by 4 bases, with 11 bases between the two germline ends. Profiling relied on immunoSEQ multiplex PCR, and the TCRdb table lists in-frame clones only, not all of them. The table shows 1 million to 1.2 million clones, with around 77% occurring only once. Turning to this clone: Its antigen is not known.

Sequenced: memory CD4+ T cells from PBMCs. Regarding subset: CD45RA-negative fraction. The V and J genes are TRBV11-2 and TRBJ2-7, with a tentative D call TRBD2 (6 bases). The sequence was collected from a man aged 18 to 29 in good health. Some clones in this sample may be carry-over from other donors' samples. The CDR3 spells CASSSGTQYEQYF. As DNA, the CDR3 is TGTGCCAGCAGCTCCGGGACTCAATACGAGCAGTACTTC.